Detailed here is one T cell receptor beta chain. Its specific antigen is unknown. Base qualities are not recorded, but no much larger clone differs from it by a single base. Other DNA sequences in this specimen translate into the identical CDR3. The germline V gene provides CDR1 SGHRS and CDR2 YFSETQ. V is trimmed back by 4 bases and J by 2 bases, and the junction contains 4 bases that no gene match accounts for. The CDR3 starts with the cysteine, ends with the phenylalanine, and has 14 residues. Only the CDR3 DNA is retained, 42 bases long and in frame from the first base. This record comes from a study of control samples from healthy donors and cancer patients (dated by TCRdb to the early 2020s). Library generation was performed with the immunoSEQ multiplex PCR assay. This is the immuneACCESS table as TCRdb keeps it, with only in-frame sequences that have V and J called. A part of the clones is gone; compared with another copy, unresolved V genes explain less than half, and the rest is unexplained. The sample profile shows approximately 190,000 clones; roughly nine tenths of them were found once. The leading ten clones occupy less than 2% of the sample.

The sequencing input was blood. This chain is built from TRBV5-1 and TRBJ2-5, with 8 bases matching TRBD1. The sequence derives from a man aged 25 to 40 in good health. The nucleotide sequence reads TGCGCCAGCAGCCTAGGACAGGGACAAGAGACCCAGTACTTC. This gives the protein CASSLGQGQETQYF.